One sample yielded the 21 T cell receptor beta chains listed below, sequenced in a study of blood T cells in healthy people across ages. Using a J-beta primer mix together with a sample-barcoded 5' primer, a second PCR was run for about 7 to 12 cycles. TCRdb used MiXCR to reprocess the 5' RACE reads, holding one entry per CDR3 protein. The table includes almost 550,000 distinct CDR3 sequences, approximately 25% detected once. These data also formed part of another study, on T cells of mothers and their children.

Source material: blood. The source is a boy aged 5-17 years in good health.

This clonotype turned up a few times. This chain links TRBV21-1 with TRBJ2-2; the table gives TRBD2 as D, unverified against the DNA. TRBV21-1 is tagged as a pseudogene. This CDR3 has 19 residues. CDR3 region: CASSTQRTSGGAVTGELFF. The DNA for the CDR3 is TGTGCCAGCAGCACCCAGAGGACTAGCGGGGGGGCGGTCACCGGGGAGCTGTTTTTT.

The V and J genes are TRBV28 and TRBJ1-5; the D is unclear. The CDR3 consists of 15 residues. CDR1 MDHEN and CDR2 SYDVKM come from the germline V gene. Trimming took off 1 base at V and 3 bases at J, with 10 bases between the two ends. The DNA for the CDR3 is TGTGCCAGCAGTTTATACGGAGATGACAATCAGCCCCAGCATTTT. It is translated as CASSLYGDDNQPQHF.

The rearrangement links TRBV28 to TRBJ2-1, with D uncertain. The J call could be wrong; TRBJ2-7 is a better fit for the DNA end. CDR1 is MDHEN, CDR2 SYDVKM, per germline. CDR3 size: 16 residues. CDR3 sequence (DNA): TGTGCCAGCAGTCGAACCTTCGAAGAGACATTATACGAGCAGTACTTC. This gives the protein CASSRTFEETLYEQYF.

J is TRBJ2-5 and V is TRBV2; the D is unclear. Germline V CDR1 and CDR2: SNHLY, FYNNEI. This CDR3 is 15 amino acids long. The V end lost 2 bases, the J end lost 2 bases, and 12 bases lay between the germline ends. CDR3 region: CASSEMLGSQETQYF. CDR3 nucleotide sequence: TGTGCCAGCAGTGAAATGCTAGGTTCACAAGAGACCCAGTACTTC.

This CDR3 is CASSQRSGGPQETQYF. CDR3 coding DNA: TGTGCCAGCAGCCAACGCAGCGGGGGCCCCCAAGAGACCCAGTACTTC. The chain carries TRBV7-2 and TRBJ2-5, with 8 bases fitting TRBD2. CDR1 SGHTA and CDR2 FQGNSA come from the germline V gene. This CDR3 has 16 residues. V shed 5 bases and J 1 base; nucleotides not matched to a gene: 9.

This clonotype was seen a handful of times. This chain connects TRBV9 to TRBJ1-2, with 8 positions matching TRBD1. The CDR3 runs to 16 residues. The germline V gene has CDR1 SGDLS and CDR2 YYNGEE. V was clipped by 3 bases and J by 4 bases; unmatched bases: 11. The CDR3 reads CASSASSDRAIYGYTF. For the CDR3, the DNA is TGTGCCAGCAGCGCTTCATCGGACAGGGCTATCTATGGCTACACCTTC.

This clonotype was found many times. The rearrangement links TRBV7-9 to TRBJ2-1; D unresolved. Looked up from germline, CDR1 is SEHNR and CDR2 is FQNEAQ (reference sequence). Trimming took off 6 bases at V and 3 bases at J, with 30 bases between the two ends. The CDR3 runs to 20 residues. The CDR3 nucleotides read TGTGCCAGCAGTTATGGACGTCCGGGTCCCTCTTCTCCTTACTACAATGAGCAGTTCTTC. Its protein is CASSYGRPGPSSPYYNEQFF.

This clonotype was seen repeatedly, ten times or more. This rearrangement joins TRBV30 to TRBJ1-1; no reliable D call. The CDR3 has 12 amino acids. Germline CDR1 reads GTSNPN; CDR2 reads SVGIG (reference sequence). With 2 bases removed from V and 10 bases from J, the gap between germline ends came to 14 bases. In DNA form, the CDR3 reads TGTGCCTGGAGTCTGTCAATTTCCCCAGCTTTCTTT. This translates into CAWSLSISPAFF.

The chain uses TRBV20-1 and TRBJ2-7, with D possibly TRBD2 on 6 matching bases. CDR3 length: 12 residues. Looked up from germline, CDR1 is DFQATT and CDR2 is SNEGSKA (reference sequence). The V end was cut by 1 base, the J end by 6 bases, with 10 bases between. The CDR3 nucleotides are TGCAGTGCTAGAGCGGGAGTGGGCGAGCAGTACTTC. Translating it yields CSARAGVGEQYF.

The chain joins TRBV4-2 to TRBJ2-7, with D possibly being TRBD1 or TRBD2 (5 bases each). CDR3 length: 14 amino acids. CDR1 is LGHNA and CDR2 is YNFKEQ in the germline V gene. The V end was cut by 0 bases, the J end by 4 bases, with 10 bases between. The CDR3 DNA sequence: TGTGCCAGCAGCCAAGATGTCAGGGAGTACGAGCAGTACTTC. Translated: CASSQDVREYEQYF.

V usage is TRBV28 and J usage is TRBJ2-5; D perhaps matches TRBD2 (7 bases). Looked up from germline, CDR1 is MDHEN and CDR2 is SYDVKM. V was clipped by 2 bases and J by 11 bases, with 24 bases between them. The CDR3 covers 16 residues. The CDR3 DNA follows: TGTGCCAGCAGTTTAACCGCCACAGGGAGGGTTTGGGAGCAGTACTTC. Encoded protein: CASSLTATGRVWEQYF. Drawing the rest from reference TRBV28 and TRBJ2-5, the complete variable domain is DVKVTQSSRYLVKRTGEKVFLECVQDMDHENMFWYRQDPGLGLRLIYFSYDVKMKEKGDIPEGYSVSREKKERFSLILESASTNQTSMYLCASSLTATGRVWEQYFGPGTRLLVL.

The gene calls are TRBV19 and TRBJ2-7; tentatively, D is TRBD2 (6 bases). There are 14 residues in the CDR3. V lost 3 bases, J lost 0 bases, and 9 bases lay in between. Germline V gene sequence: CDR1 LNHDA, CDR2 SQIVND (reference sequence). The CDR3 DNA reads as TGTGCCAGTAGTATTGGCGGGGTCTCCTACGAGCAGTACTTC. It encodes CASSIGGVSYEQYF.

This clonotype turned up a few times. CDR3 DNA sequence: TGTGCCAGCAGCCAAGCGGGACAGGGGGGATACACTGAAGCTTTCTTT. This codes for CASSQAGQGGYTEAFF. V gene TRBV14 combines with J gene TRBJ1-1, with 11 bases aligning to TRBD1. The CDR3 runs 16 residues. V lost 1 base, J lost 3 bases, and 4 bases stayed unmatched. CDR1 SGHDN and CDR2 FVKESK come from the germline V gene.

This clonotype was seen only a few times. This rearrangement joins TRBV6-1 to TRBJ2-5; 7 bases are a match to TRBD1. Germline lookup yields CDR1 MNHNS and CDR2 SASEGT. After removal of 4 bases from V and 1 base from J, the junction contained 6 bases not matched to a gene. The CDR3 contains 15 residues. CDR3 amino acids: CASSGTGALQETQYF. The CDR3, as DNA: TGTGCCAGCAGTGGAACAGGGGCCCTCCAAGAGACCCAGTACTTC.

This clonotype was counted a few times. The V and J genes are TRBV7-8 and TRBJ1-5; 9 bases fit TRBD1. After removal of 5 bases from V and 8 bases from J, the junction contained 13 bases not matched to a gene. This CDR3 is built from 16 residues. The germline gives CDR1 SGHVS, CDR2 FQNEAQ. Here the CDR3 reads CASSAGTGLRHKPQHF. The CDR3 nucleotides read TGTGCCAGCAGCGCAGGGACAGGGCTAAGACACAAGCCCCAGCATTTT.

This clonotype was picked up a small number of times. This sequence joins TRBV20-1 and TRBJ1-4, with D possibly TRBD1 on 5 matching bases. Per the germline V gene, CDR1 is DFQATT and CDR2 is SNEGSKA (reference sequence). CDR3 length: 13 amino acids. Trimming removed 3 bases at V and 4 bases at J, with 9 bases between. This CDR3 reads CSARSGGNEKLFF. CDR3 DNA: TGCAGTGCTAGGTCTGGGGGTAATGAAAAACTGTTTTTT.

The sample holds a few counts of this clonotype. CDR3 DNA sequence: TGTGCCAGCAGTAAAAGGGGGGGGAGCTATGGCTACACCTTC. It translates to CASSKRGGSYGYTF. The chain recombines TRBV25-1 with TRBJ1-2; D possibly corresponds to TRBD1 (6 bases). From germline, CDR1 is MGHDK and CDR2 SYGVNS. The CDR3 is made up of 14 amino acids. The V end was cut by 5 bases, the J end by 4 bases, with 14 bases between.

CDR3 sequence (DNA): TGCAGTGCTGGACAGGGGGCGTCAGTTTCTGGGGCCAACGTCCTGACTTTC. Protein product: CSAGQGASVSGANVLTF. The V gene is TRBV20-1, the J gene TRBJ2-6, with 11 bases identical to TRBD1. After removal of 5 bases from V and 1 base from J, the junction contained 7 bases not matched to a gene. This CDR3 is 17 amino acids long. Germline V gene sequence: CDR1 DFQATT, CDR2 SNEGSKA (reference sequence).

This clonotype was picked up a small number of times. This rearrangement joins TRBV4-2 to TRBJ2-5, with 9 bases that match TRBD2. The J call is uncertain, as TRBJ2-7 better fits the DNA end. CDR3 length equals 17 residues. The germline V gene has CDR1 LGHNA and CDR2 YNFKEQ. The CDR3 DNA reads TGTGCCAGCAGCCAAGAGGCTTGGGGACTAGCAGCCTACGAGCAGTACTTC. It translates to CASSQEAWGLAAYEQYF.

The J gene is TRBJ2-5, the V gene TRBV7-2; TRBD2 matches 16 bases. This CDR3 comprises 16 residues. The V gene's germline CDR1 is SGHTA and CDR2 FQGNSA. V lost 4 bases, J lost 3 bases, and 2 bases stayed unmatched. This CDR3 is CASSSGLAGGKETQYF. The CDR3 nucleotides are TGTGCCAGCAGCTCGGGACTAGCGGGGGGGAAAGAGACCCAGTACTTC.

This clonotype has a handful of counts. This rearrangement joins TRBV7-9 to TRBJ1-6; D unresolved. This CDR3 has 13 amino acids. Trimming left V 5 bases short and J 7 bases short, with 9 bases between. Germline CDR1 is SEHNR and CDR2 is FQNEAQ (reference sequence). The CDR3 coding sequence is TGTGCCAGCAGCGGCGGATCGAATTCACCCCTCCACTTT. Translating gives CASSGGSNSPLHF.